This is a list of T cell receptor beta chains from one sample in a study of cytomegalovirus exposure and HLA in healthy donors. Repertoires were generated with immunoSEQ multiplex PCR, while TCRdb's copy carries only in-frame clones and drops some. The profile shows about 220,000 clones, 90% to 95% of them singletons. Sequences were obtained from PBMCs. The receptors were gathered from a young woman in good health and CMV-seronegative. Each CDR3 is given with its conserved first and last residue. D genes are given only for firm matches. The size of a clone is reported for some rows only, either as once, few or many, or as a class for expanded clones.

V	D	J	size	CDR3	DNA
TRBV29-1	TRBD1	TRBJ1-4	.	CSVEDSGGSEKLFF	TGCAGCGTTGAAGATTCAGGGGGCAGTGAAAAACTGTTTTTT
TRBV7-9	.	TRBJ2-1	.	CASSNNYNEQFF	TGTGCCAGCAGCAACAACTACAATGAGCAGTTCTTC
TRBV28	TRBD1	TRBJ1-2	.	CASSLYSTGVSDGYTF	TGTGCCAGCAGTTTATACTCGACAGGGGTGTCTGATGGCTACACCTTC
TRBV5-1	TRBD2	TRBJ2-7	.	CASSPNPRLAGLSYEQYF	TGCGCCAGCAGCCCCAACCCTCGACTAGCGGGACTATCCTACGAGCAGTACTTC
TRBV29-1	TRBD2	TRBJ2-2	.	CSGLAGAGELFF	TGCAGCGGACTAGCGGGGGCGGGGGAGCTGTTTTTT
TRBV27	.	TRBJ2-1	.	CASSLVAENYNEQFF	TGTGCCAGCAGTTTGGTGGCGGAAAACTACAATGAGCAGTTCTTC
TRBV10-3	.	TRBJ2-5	.	CARRGRSETQYF	TGTGCCCGAAGGGGCCGCTCAGAGACCCAGTACTTC
TRBV18	.	TRBJ1-1	.	CASSLLEAGQSNTEAFF	TGTGCCAGCTCACTCCTCGAGGCCGGACAATCGAACACTGAAGCTTTCTTT
TRBV28	.	TRBJ2-1	.	CASMFLSGQGGNEQFF	TGTGCCAGCATGTTTTTATCCGGACAGGGAGGGAATGAGCAGTTCTTC
TRBV5-6	TRBD1	TRBJ1-6	.	CASSLGTGNSPLHF	TGTGCCAGCAGCTTAGGGACAGGCAATTCACCCCTCCACTTT
TRBV19	.	TRBJ1-5	.	CASSIRSIGGGGQPQHF	TGTGCCAGTAGTATTAGGTCAATCGGGGGAGGAGGCCAGCCCCAGCATTTT
TRBV7-9	.	TRBJ2-7	.	CASSPGTATGSEQYF	TGTGCCAGCAGCCCTGGGACAGCCACCGGGAGCGAGCAGTACTTC
TRBV7-9	TRBD1	TRBJ1-6	few	CASSRTGVESPLHF	TGTGCCAGCAGCCGTACAGGGGTGGAATCACCCCTCCACTTT
TRBV30	.	TRBJ2-1	.	CAWSVGGTNEQFF	TGTGCCTGGAGTGTAGGGGGTACCAATGAGCAGTTCTTC
TRBV5-4	TRBD2	TRBJ2-1	.	CASSLSVTAGLAGNEQFF	TGTGCCAGCAGCTTGTCGGTTACGGCGGGACTAGCAGGGAATGAGCAGTTCTTC
TRBV30	.	TRBJ2-1	.	CAWRAYNEQFF	TGTGCCTGGCGCGCCTACAATGAGCAGTTCTTC
TRBV27	.	TRBJ2-2	.	CASSTPGRGRDTGELFF	TGTGCCAGCAGTACTCCCGGGCGGGGACGGGACACCGGGGAGCTGTTTTTT
TRBV28	TRBD1	TRBJ1-4	.	CASRGGQGGEKLFF	TGTGCCAGCAGGGGGGGACAGGGTGGGGAAAAACTGTTTTTT
TRBV29-1	TRBD2	TRBJ2-6	.	CSVEDGGGSGANVLTF	TGCAGCGTTGAAGATGGCGGGGGCTCTGGGGCCAACGTCCTGACTTTC
TRBV11-2	.	TRBJ2-7	.	CASSLSPGRPHEQYF	TGTGCCAGCAGCTTATCGCCAGGGCGTCCCCACGAGCAGTACTTC
TRBV5-1	.	TRBJ1-6	.	CASSLAGGEDSPLHF	TGCGCCAGCAGCTTGGCGGGGGGAGAGGATTCACCCCTCCACTTT
TRBV19	TRBD1	TRBJ1-1	.	CASSTTTGDYTEAFF	TGTGCCAGTAGTACAACGACAGGGGATTACACTGAAGCTTTCTTT
TRBV7-2	.	TRBJ2-1	.	CASSLAGSYSYNEQFF	TGTGCCAGCAGCTTAGCGGGCAGTTACTCCTACAATGAGCAGTTCTTC
TRBV15	TRBD1	TRBJ1-2	.	CATSRGPTGDYGYTF	TGTGCCACCAGCAGGGGTCCTACAGGGGACTATGGCTACACCTTC
TRBV10-3	.	TRBJ2-1	once	CALLPDSGVEQFF	TGTGCCCTCCTACCTGACTCGGGAGTTGAGCAGTTCTTC
TRBV28	.	TRBJ2-7	once	CASSLPSRFYEQYF	TGTGCCAGCAGCCTCCCTAGCAGATTCTACGAGCAGTACTTC
TRBV29-1	TRBD1	TRBJ2-7	.	CSVEGQGQGKLWEQYF	TGCAGCGTTGAAGGTCAGGGACAGGGGAAGTTGTGGGAGCAGTACTTC
TRBV19	.	TRBJ1-5	.	CASSIGGTGRNQPQHF	TGTGCCAGTAGTATTGGAGGGACGGGCAGGAATCAGCCCCAGCATTTT
TRBV6-6	.	TRBJ2-5	.	CASTGQQETQYF	TGTGCCAGCACAGGTCAGCAAGAGACCCAGTACTTC
TRBV4-1	TRBD1	TRBJ2-7	.	CASSQGGTGSTYEQYF	TGCGCCAGCAGCCAAGGAGGGACAGGGTCAACGTACGAGCAGTACTTC
TRBV6-6	TRBD1	TRBJ1-1	.	CASSDRVGTEAFF	TGTGCCAGCAGCGACAGGGTGGGCACTGAAGCTTTCTTT
TRBV19	TRBD1	TRBJ2-2	.	CASSRPPGQGAGELFF	TGTGCCAGTAGTCGACCCCCGGGACAGGGGGCCGGGGAGCTGTTTTTT
TRBV6-5	.	TRBJ1-1	.	CASSSRSLMNTEAFF	TGTGCCAGCAGTTCTCGGTCCCTCATGAACACTGAAGCTTTCTTT
TRBV6-5	.	TRBJ2-1	.	CASSYSGCSYNEQFF	TGTGCCAGCAGTTATAGCGGATGCTCCTACAATGAGCAGTTCTTC
TRBV25-1	.	TRBJ1-1	once	CASSESRVAGGNTEAFF	TGTGCCAGCAGTGAATCGAGGGTCGCCGGGGGGAACACTGAAGCTTTCTTT
TRBV25-1	TRBD1	TRBJ1-1	once	CASSDLHRGRTEAFF	TGTGCCAGCAGTGATCTACACAGGGGGAGGACTGAAGCTTTCTTT
TRBV11-2	.	TRBJ1-2	.	CASRSSRAPFQRGYTF	TGTGCCAGCAGATCGAGCCGAGCCCCTTTTCAGAGGGGCTACACCTTC
TRBV12-1	.	TRBJ2-1	.	CASSARLAGEGVDDEQFF	TGTGCCAGCAGCGCCCGACTAGCGGGAGAGGGGGTTGACGATGAGCAGTTCTTC
TRBV10-3	.	TRBJ2-3	.	CAISVVDTQYF	TGTGCCATCAGCGTCGTGGATACGCAGTATTTT